This T cell receptor (beta chain) was captured by sequencing in a study of CD8+ T cells in alopecia areata. Looking at the study overall: Oral tofacitinib (5 to 10 mg twice daily) was administered to treated patients. Study-level findings and limits: Given one nonresponder, whether baseline CD8+ expansion relates to response remains uncertain. Tofacitinib did not eliminate many expanded lesional clones from scalp or blood. Affected scalp, especially in alopecia totalis/universalis, had a higher clonality than normal scalp did.

Described treatment: oral pan-JAK inhibitor, 5-10 mg twice daily. The CDR3 runs 15 residues. From germline, CDR1 is GTSNPN and CDR2 SVGIG (reference sequence). Trimming removed 0 bases from V and 2 bases from J; junction bases left unmatched: 1. As to this clone: The antigen remains undetermined.

The authors extracted RNA and reverse transcribed it into cDNA as the sequencing template. Sequencing was performed with immunoSEQ multiplex PCR; in TCRdb, only in-frame clones are kept and a portion is missing. The repertoire holds 200,000 to 250,000 clones, with approximately 72% as singletons. The clonotype was recovered from a human donor with alopecia areata. The sample was CD4+ T cells sorted from blood, taken around week 44, from a patient treated with tofacitinib. The chain links TRBV30 to TRBJ2-3, with 11 bases lining up with TRBD2. The CDR3 DNA sequence: TGTGCCTGGAGTGTTAGCGGGGGGGCCACAGATACGCAGTATTTT. This codes for CAWSVSGGATDTQYF.